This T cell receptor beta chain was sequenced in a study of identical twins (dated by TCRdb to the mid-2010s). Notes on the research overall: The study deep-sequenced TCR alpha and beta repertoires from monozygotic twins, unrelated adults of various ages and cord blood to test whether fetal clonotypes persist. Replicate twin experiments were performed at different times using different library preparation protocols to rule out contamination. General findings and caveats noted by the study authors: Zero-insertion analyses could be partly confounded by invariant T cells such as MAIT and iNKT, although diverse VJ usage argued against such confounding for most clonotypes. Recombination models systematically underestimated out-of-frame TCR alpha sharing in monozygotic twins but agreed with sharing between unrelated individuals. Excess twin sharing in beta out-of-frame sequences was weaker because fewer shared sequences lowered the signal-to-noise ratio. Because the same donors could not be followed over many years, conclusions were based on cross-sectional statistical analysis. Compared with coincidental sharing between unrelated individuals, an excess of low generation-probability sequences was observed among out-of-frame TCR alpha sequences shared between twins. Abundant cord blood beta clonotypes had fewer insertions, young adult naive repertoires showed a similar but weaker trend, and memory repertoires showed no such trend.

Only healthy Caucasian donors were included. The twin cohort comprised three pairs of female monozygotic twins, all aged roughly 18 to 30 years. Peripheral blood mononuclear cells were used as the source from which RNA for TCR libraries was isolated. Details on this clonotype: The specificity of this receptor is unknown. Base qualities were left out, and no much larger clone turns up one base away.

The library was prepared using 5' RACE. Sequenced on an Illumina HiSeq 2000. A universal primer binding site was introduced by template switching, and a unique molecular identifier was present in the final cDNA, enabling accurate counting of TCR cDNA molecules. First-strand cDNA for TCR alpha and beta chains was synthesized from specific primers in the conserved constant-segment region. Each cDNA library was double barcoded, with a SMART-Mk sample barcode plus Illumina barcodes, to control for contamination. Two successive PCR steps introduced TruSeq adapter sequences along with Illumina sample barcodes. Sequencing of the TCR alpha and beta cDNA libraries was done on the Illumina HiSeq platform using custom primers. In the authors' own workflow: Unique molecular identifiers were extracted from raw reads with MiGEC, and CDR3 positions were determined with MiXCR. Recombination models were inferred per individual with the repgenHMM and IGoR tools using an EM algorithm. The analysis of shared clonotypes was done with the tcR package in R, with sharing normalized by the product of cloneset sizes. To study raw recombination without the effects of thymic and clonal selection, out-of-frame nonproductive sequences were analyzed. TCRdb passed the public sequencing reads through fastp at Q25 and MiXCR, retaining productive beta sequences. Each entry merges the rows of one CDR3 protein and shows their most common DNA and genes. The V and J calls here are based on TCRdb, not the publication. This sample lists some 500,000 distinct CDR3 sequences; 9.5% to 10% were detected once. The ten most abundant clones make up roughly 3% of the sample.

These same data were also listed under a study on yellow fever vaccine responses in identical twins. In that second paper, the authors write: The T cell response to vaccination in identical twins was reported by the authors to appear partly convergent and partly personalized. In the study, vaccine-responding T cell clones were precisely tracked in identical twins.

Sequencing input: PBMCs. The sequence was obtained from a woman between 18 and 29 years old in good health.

The CDR3 protein: CASSRSGSDPNEQYF. The DNA is TGTGCCAGCTCCCGTAGCGGGAGTGATCCTAACGAGCAGTACTTC. The rearranged segments are TRBV18 and TRBJ2-7; TRBD2 matches 9 bases in the middle. V is pruned by 6 bases and J by 5 bases, leaving 11 bases of the junction without a gene match. Counted from cysteine to phenylalanine, this CDR3 has 15 amino acids. The CDR3 DNA has 45 bases and is translated from base 1. Via the germline V gene, CDR1 is KGHSH and CDR2 LQKENI. With all but the CDR3 taken from the reference TRBV18 and TRBJ2-7 genes, the full variable domain is: NAGVMQNPRHLVRRRGQEARLRCSPMKGHSHVYWYRQLPEEGLKFMVYLQKENIIDESGMPKERFSAEFPKEGPSILRIQQVVRGDSAAYFCASSRSGSDPNEQYFGPGTRLTVT.